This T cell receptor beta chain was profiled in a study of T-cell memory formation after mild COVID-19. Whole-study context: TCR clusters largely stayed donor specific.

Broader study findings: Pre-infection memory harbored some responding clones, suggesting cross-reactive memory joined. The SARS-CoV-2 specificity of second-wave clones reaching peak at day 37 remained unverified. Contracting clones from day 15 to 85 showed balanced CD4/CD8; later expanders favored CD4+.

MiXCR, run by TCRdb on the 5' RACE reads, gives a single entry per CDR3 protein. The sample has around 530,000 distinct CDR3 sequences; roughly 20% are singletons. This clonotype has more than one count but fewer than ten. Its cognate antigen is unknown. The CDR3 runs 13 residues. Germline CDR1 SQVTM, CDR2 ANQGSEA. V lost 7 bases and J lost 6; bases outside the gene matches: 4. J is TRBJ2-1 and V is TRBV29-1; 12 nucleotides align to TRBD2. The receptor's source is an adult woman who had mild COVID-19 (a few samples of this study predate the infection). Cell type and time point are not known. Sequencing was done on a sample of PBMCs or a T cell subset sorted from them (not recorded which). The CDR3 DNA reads TGCAGCGCCGAGACTAGCGGGGGCAATGAGCAGTTCTTC. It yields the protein CSAETSGGNEQFF.